These 21 T cell receptor beta chains came from one sample sequenced in a study of T cell repertoires in aging, cancer and after chemotherapy. Multiplex touch-down PCR with TRB-A/B primers amplified rearranged V-D-J TRB sequences. TCRdb reprocessed the multiplex PCR reads via MiXCR and lists one record per CDR3 protein. The repertoire holds 8,500 to 10,000 distinct CDR3 sequences, with 33% as singletons. TCR beta rearrangements were amplified from peripheral blood genomic DNA. Sequencing used blood. These receptor sequences come from a human donor in good health. The donor label of this sample is uncertain.

This clonotype was seen a single time. The V gene is TRBV18, the J gene TRBJ1-5; 8 bases map to TRBD1. Germline V gives CDR1 KGHSH, CDR2 LQKENI. The CDR3 runs to 16 residues. Trimming removed 2 bases from V and 6 bases from J; junction bases left unmatched: 9. CDR3 in DNA: TGTGCCAGCTCACCATCTATAGGACAGGGCAGTCAGCCCCAGCATTTT. Residues: CASSPSIGQGSQPQHF.

This chain joins TRBV11-2 and TRBJ1-2; tentative D call: TRBD1 (6 bases). This CDR3 region has 15 residues. In germline, CDR1 is SGHAT, CDR2 FQNNGV. Trimming stripped 3 bases from V and 4 bases from J, with 15 bases between. In DNA, the CDR3 is TGTGCCAGCAGCTTCCTACCAGGACAGACCTATGGCTACACCTTC. It yields the protein CASSFLPGQTYGYTF.

This clonotype ranks as medium-sized (0.01 to 0.1%). This sequence joins TRBV13 and TRBJ2-1; 12 positions agree with TRBD2. Germline loops: CDR1 PRHDT, CDR2 FYEKMQ (reference sequence). The CDR3 consists of 14 residues. With 4 bases clipped from V and 7 bases from J, the junction kept 2 bases outside the gene matches. CDR3 loop: CASSWTSGANEQFF. CDR3 in DNA: TGTGCCAGCAGCTGGACTAGCGGGGCGAATGAGCAGTTCTTC. The whole variable domain, remainder taken from reference TRBV13 and TRBJ2-1, is AAGVIQSPRHLIKEKRETATLKCYPIPRHDTVYWYQQGPGQDPQFLISFYEKMQSDKGSIPDRFSAQQFSDYHSELNMSSLELGDSALYFCASSWTSGANEQFFGPGTRLTVL.

In this sample, this clonotype turned up a few times. The chain has TRBV18 and TRBJ1-4; TRBD1 is a possible D gene (6 bases). In germline, CDR1 is KGHSH, CDR2 LQKENI. This CDR3 is built from 13 residues. V gave up 6 bases and J gave up 5 bases, with 10 bases separating them. CDR3 amino acids: CASSRDKNEKLFF. The CDR3 coding sequence is TGTGCCAGCTCCCGGGACAAGAATGAAAAACTGTTTTTT.

A remark on this clonotype: A much larger clone differs by one base, so this may be a read error. No conserved phenylalanine or tryptophan ends this CDR3, so it is likely a read error. The rearrangement uses TRBV18 and TRBJ2-2, with a possible D match to TRBD1 (6 bases). Trimming removed 3 bases from V and 3 bases from J, with 8 bases in between. The CDR3 runs to 14 residues. Germline V gene lookup returns CDR1 KGHSH and CDR2 LQKENI. This CDR3 reads CASSPNRDTGELFL. The CDR3 DNA is TGTGCCAGCTCACCTAACAGGGACACCGGGGAGCTGTTTCTT.

This clonotype was observed a handful of times. V and J are TRBV15 and TRBJ2-7; no definite D call. V was pared by 5 bases and J by 0 bases, with 8 bases between. The CDR3 has 13 amino acids. Germline CDR1 LNHNV, CDR2 YYDKDF (reference sequence). CDR3 nucleotide sequence: TGTGCCACCAGCCAAGAGGCCTCCTACGAGCAGTACTTC. This sequence encodes CATSQEASYEQYF.

This rearrangement joins TRBV6-1 to TRBJ2-5, with D unresolved. CDR1 is MNHNS, CDR2 SASEGT, per germline. The CDR3 spans 15 residues. V was clipped by 0 bases and J by 0 bases, with 8 bases between them. CDR3 amino acids: CASSEAGSYQETQYF. DNA for the CDR3: TGTGCCAGCAGTGAAGCGGGCAGCTACCAAGAGACCCAGTACTTC.

The chain links TRBV11-1 to TRBJ1-6; D not resolved. Looked up from germline, CDR1 is SGHAT and CDR2 is FQDESV (reference sequence). V lost 6 bases and J lost 7, with 13 bases in between. The CDR3 has 14 amino acids. Written as DNA, the CDR3 is TGTGCCAGCAGTCGCCTAAGTCTCAATTCACCCCTCCACTTT. Amino acid sequence: CASSRLSLNSPLHF. Full variable domain (rest looked up from reference TRBV11-1 and TRBJ1-6): EAEVAQSPRYKITEKSQAVAFWCDPISGHATLYWYRQILGQGPELLVQFQDESVVDDSQLPKDRFSAERLKGVDSTLKIQPAELGDSAMYLCASSRLSLNSPLHFGNGTRLTVT.

This clonotype was seen a few times. V is TRBV6-2 or TRBV6-3 and J is TRBJ1-1, with D possibly matching TRBD1 (5 bases). V was pared by 2 bases and J by 1 base, with 8 bases between. The CDR3 is made up of 14 amino acids. Germline loops: CDR1 MNHEY, CDR2 SVGEGT. CDR3 coding DNA: TGTGCCAGCAGTTACAAACAGGCGAACACTGAAGCTTTCTTT. It yields the protein CASSYKQANTEAFF.

This clonotype was counted between two and nine times. The CDR3 DNA reads TGTGCCAGCAGTTACACCGCTAACTATGGCTACACCTTC. Translating it yields CASSYTANYGYTF. V and J are TRBV27 and TRBJ1-2; D is uncertain. Germline V gene sequence: CDR1 MNHEY, CDR2 SMNVEV (reference sequence). V lost 4 bases, J lost 0 bases, and 6 bases lay in between. This CDR3 comprises 13 residues.

This clonotype has a handful of counts. This sequence joins TRBV5-4 and TRBJ1-4; unclear D gene. V shed 4 bases and J shed 6 bases, with 10 bases lying between them. Germline values: CDR1 SGHNT, CDR2 YYREEE (reference sequence). This CDR3 has 13 residues. The CDR3: CASSIDGHEKLFF. CDR3 DNA sequence: TGTGCCAGCAGCATAGACGGACATGAAAAACTGTTTTTT.

This clonotype turned up a few times. This chain joins TRBV7-9 and TRBJ1-2, with D perhaps matching TRBD1 (6 bases). Germline lookup yields CDR1 SEHNR and CDR2 FQNEAQ (reference sequence). The CDR3 consists of 13 residues. The ends were cut back, 6 bases at V and 1 base at J, with 9 bases in the middle. The CDR3 region is CASSPGDNYGYTF. The CDR3 coding sequence is TGTGCCAGCAGTCCAGGGGATAACTATGGCTACACCTTC.

Concerning this clonotype: No conserved phenylalanine or tryptophan ends this CDR3, so it is likely a read error. J is TRBJ2-1 and V is TRBV6-5, with a weak D call TRBD2 (5 bases). Deletions cut 0 bases from V and 4 bases from J, with 16 bases between. Per germline, CDR1 MNHEY and CDR2 SVGAGI. The CDR3 is 17 residues long. This chain's CDR3 is CASSYSMGDIRYNEQFL. The CDR3 coding sequence is TGTGCCAGCAGTTACTCGATGGGAGACATTAGGTACAATGAGCAGTTCTTG.

V and J are TRBV2 and TRBJ1-5, with unresolved D. V was pared by 7 bases and J by 0 bases, with 7 bases between. The CDR3 sequence is 13 residues long. Germline loops: CDR1 SNHLY, CDR2 FYNNEI. CDR3 sequence reads: CASTGASNQPQHF. CDR3 sequence (DNA): TGTGCCAGCACGGGAGCTAGCAATCAGCCCCAGCATTTT.

This clonotype appeared once. This chain connects TRBV27 to TRBJ1-1; TRBD1 matches at 8 bases. The length of the CDR3 is 14 residues. Germline lookup yields CDR1 MNHEY and CDR2 SMNVEV (reference sequence). Germline trimming cut 3 bases from V and 5 bases from J; bases unmatched to any gene: 5. CDR3 sequence reads: CASSLLTGGTEAFF. In DNA form, the CDR3 reads TGTGCCAGCAGTTTGCTAACAGGGGGGACTGAAGCTTTCTTT.

The CDR3 loop is CASSITGGKAFF. Written as DNA, the CDR3 is TGTGCCAGTAGTATCACGGGAGGCAAAGCTTTCTTT. The rearrangement links TRBV19 to TRBJ1-1; D uncertain. Looked up from germline, CDR1 is LNHDA and CDR2 is SQIVND (reference sequence). CDR3 size: 12 residues. The V gene lost 3 bases and the J gene lost 9 bases, with 11 bases spanning the gap. Combining the CDR3 with reference TRBV19 and TRBJ1-1 gives the whole variable domain DGGITQSPKYLFRKEGQNVTLSCEQNLNHDAMYWYRQDPGQGLRLIYYSQIVNDFQKGDIAEGYSVSREKKESFPLTVTSAQKNPTAFYLCASSITGGKAFFGQGTRLTVV.

The V gene is TRBV7-2, the J gene TRBJ2-7, with no clear D. The CDR3 is made up of 13 amino acids. Trimming cost V 0 bases and J 4 bases, with 7 bases left between them. Germline V gene sequence: CDR1 SGHTA, CDR2 FQGNSA. The CDR3 loop reads CASSLAFRYEQYF. The CDR3 coding sequence is TGTGCCAGCAGCTTAGCGTTCCGGTACGAGCAGTACTTC.

By share, this clonotype ranks as medium-sized (0.01 to 0.1%). The V call is TRBV19, the J call TRBJ2-2; possibly TRBD1 for D (6 bases). Looked up from germline, CDR1 is LNHDA and CDR2 is SQIVND (reference sequence). V was cut by 2 bases and J by 4 bases, with 14 bases left in between. The CDR3 spans 16 residues. CDR3 sequence: CASSITAGAGTGELFF. CDR3 nucleotides: TGTGCCAGTAGTATAACGGCAGGGGCCGGCACCGGGGAGCTGTTTTTT. The full variable domain, completed using reference TRBV19 and TRBJ2-2, is DGGITQSPKYLFRKEGQNVTLSCEQNLNHDAMYWYRQDPGQGLRLIYYSQIVNDFQKGDIAEGYSVSREKKESFPLTVTSAQKNPTAFYLCASSITAGAGTGELFFGEGSRLTVL.

This clonotype qualifies as medium-sized. The rearrangement links TRBV19 to TRBJ2-1; 7 bases match TRBD2. Unmatched junction bases numbered 11, after V lost 7 bases and J lost 2 bases. Germline V gene data show CDR1 as LNHDA and CDR2 as SQIVND (reference sequence). The CDR3 is 16 residues long. This CDR3 is CASMPSGVDPYNEQFF. Written as DNA, the CDR3 is TGTGCCAGTATGCCCAGCGGGGTCGACCCCTACAATGAGCAGTTCTTC.

The J gene is TRBJ1-2, the V gene TRBV5-4; the D gene is possibly TRBD1 (6 bases). The CDR3 runs 13 residues. Germline V gene lookup returns CDR1 SGHNT and CDR2 YYREEE (reference sequence). Trimming cost V 4 bases and J 7 bases, with 14 bases left between them. The CDR3 nucleotides read TGTGCCAGCAGCACGTCAGGGGCGTCTGGCTACACCTTC. This translates into CASSTSGASGYTF.

The rearrangement uses TRBV6-1 and TRBJ1-1; D not certain. Germline-derived CDR1 and CDR2 are MNHNS and SASEGT. This CDR3 is 14 amino acids long. Trimming removed 5 bases at V and 3 bases at J, with 13 bases between. In nucleotides, the CDR3 is TGTGCCAGCAGTTACATGGGTCTCGACACTGAAGCTTTCTTT. The encoded protein is CASSYMGLDTEAFF.